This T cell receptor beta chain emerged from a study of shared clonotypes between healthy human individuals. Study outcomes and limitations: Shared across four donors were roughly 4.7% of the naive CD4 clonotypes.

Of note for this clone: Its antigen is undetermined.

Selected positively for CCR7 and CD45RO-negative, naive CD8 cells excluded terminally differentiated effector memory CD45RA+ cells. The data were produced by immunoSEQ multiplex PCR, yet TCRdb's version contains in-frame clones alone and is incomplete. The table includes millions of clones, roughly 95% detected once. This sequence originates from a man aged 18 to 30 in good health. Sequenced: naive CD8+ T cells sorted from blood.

The CDR3 region has the DNA TGTGCCAGCAGCGCAGGCGGGTCAGGGAGAGAGACCCAGTACTTC. This sequence encodes CASSAGGSGRETQYF. The chain joins TRBV13 to TRBJ2-5; D may match TRBD1 or TRBD2 (5 bases each). V lost 5 bases and J lost 4, with 17 bases in between. This CDR3 contains 15 residues. Germline V gene sequence: CDR1 PRHDT, CDR2 FYEKMQ (reference sequence).